One sample yielded the 15 T cell receptor beta chains listed below, sequenced in a study of neurological immune-mediated disorders. TCRdb re-derived calls from the 5' RACE reads in MiXCR, one entry per CDR3 protein. The repertoire holds about 90,000 distinct CDR3 sequences, with less than 15% as singletons. Sample time point: longitudinal time-point 2. The sequencing input was PBMCs. The receptor source for this set is a female donor with HTLV-1-associated myelopathy (HAM/TSP).

This clonotype was detected many times. The V gene is TRBV10-3, the J gene TRBJ2-5; 8 bases fit TRBD1. The CDR3 has 18 residues. With V trimmed by 6 bases and J by 1 base, 16 bases remained unmatched. CDR1 is ENHRY and CDR2 is SYGVKD in the germline V gene. In nucleotides, the CDR3 is TGTGCCATCAGCAACGTCCTCGGGACAGGAGTCTCCCAAGAGACCCAGTACTTC. Translating it yields CAISNVLGTGVSQETQYF.

This clonotype was detected many times. The V and J genes are TRBV2 and TRBJ2-3; a weak D match, TRBD2 (5 bases). The V end lost 6 bases, the J end lost 5 bases, and 9 bases lay between the germline ends. This CDR3 contains 12 residues. CDR1 is SNHLY, CDR2 FYNNEI, per germline. The CDR3 spells CASSTRGDTQYF. As DNA, the CDR3 is TGTGCCAGCAGCACTCGGGGAGATACGCAGTATTTT.

Remarks on this clonotype: Since a much larger clone is just one base distant, this may be a read error. The rearrangement uses TRBV6-5 and TRBJ1-5; no definite D call. Germline V lookup: CDR1 MNHEY, CDR2 SVGAGI. The CDR3 runs 15 residues. V was clipped by 6 bases and J by 0 bases, with 12 bases between them. CDR3 residues: CASSPAEPSNQPQHF. The CDR3 DNA follows: TGTGCCAGCAGCCCCGCGGAACCTAGCAATCAGCCCCAGCATTTT.

This clonotype was found many times. The gene calls are TRBV11-2 and TRBJ1-2, with unresolved D. V was cut by 5 bases and J by 4 bases, with 17 bases left in between. The CDR3 consists of 15 residues. The germline V gene has CDR1 SGHAT and CDR2 FQNNGV. In nucleotides, the CDR3 is TGTGCCAGCAGCCCAGAGCTAATATCTTCCTATGGCTACACCTTC. As protein: CASSPELISSYGYTF.

A note on this clonotype: One end of the junction does not line up with germline, which may come from a read error. The chain joins TRBV2 to TRBJ2-3; perhaps TRBD2 as D (7 bases). The CDR3 length is 15 residues. Germline V CDR1 and CDR2: SNHLY, FYNNEI. In DNA, the CDR3 is TGTGCCAGTAGTGGCTGGGGGGGCAACACAGATACGCAGTATTTT. Translating gives CASSGWGGNTDTQYF.

This clonotype occurred many times. This chain uses TRBV29-1 with TRBJ1-1; 8 bases match TRBD1. The CDR3 extends over 13 amino acids. The germline V gene has CDR1 SQVTM and CDR2 ANQGSEA. Trimming at V came to 6 bases and at J to 8 bases, leaving 11 bases not matched to a gene. CDR3 coding DNA: TGCAGCGTAGAGAACAGGGGGAGAGGAGAAGCTTTCTTT. It yields the protein CSVENRGRGEAFF. Full variable domain (remainder filled in from reference TRBV29-1 and TRBJ1-1): SAVISQKPSRDICQRGTSLTIQCQVDSQVTMMFWYRQQPGQSLTLIATANQGSEATYESGFVIDKFPISRPNLTFSTLTVSNMSPEDSSIYLCSVENRGRGEAFFGQGTRLTVV.

This clonotype was counted ten times or more. The chain employs TRBV5-6 and TRBJ1-1; TRBD1 is a possible D gene (5 bases). The V and J ends lost 3 bases and 1 base respectively, with 16 bases between them. The CDR3 consists of 16 residues. From germline, CDR1 is SGHDT and CDR2 YYEEEE. The CDR3: CASSSGGVRPNTEAFF. CDR3 nucleotides: TGTGCCAGCAGCTCTGGAGGGGTCAGGCCGAACACTGAAGCTTTCTTT.

Many counts were recorded for this clonotype. This rearrangement joins TRBV4-2 to TRBJ2-3; TRBD2 matches 8 bases. The CDR3 sequence is 17 residues long. V shed 0 bases and J 2 bases; nucleotides not matched to a gene: 7. Germline V gene lookup returns CDR1 LGHNA and CDR2 YNFKEQ. The CDR3: CASSQDVQRGPTDTQYF. The CDR3 DNA sequence: TGTGCCAGCAGCCAAGATGTTCAGCGGGGGCCCACAGATACGCAGTATTTT.

This clonotype was counted at least ten times. The chain has TRBV14 and TRBJ1-1; the D gene is possibly TRBD1 (5 bases). Germline V gives CDR1 SGHDN, CDR2 FVKESK. This CDR3 comprises 15 residues. The V gene lost 4 bases and the J gene lost 1 base, with 13 bases spanning the gap. CDR3 nucleotides: TGTGCCAGCAGCCCACGTTTGGGGGGGAACACTGAAGCTTTCTTT. The encoded protein is CASSPRLGGNTEAFF.

As concerns this clonotype: One junction end does not reproduce the germline sequence, and a read error may be involved. CDR3 nucleotide sequence: TGCGCCAGCAGCTTGGCGGGCCCCTACCATGAGCAGTTCTTC. This encodes CASSLAGPYHEQFF. V gene TRBV5-1 combines with J gene TRBJ2-1; no clear D. This CDR3 contains 14 residues. Germline values: CDR1 SGHRS, CDR2 YFSETQ.

Ten or more counts support this clonotype. V and J are TRBV5-5 and TRBJ2-5, with a tentative D call TRBD1 (5 bases). V was cut by 5 bases and J by 4 bases, with 15 bases left in between. The CDR3 loop spans 14 amino acids. Per germline, CDR1 SGHKS and CDR2 YYEKEE (reference sequence). Here the CDR3 DNA reads TGTGCCAGCAGGCAGGGCCAGATTGCAGAGACCCAGTACTTC. Amino acid sequence: CASRQGQIAETQYF. Full variable domain (outside the CDR3, taken from reference TRBV5-5 and TRBJ2-5): DAGVTQSPTHLIKTRGQQVTLRCSPISGHKSVSWYQQVLGQGPQFIFQYYEKEERGRGNFPDRFSARQFPNYSSELNVNALLLGDSALYLCASRQGQIAETQYFGPGTRLLVL.

This clonotype has ten or more counts. The chain is built from TRBV6-6 and TRBJ2-7, with TRBD2 as a possible D gene (7 bases). The germline gives CDR1 MNHNY, CDR2 SVGAGI (reference sequence). The CDR3 has 13 residues. V dropped 8 bases and J dropped 3 bases, with 14 bases sitting between them. CDR3 sequence (DNA): TGTGCCAGCCGGGGGGACACGGGCTACGAGCAGTACTTC. It is translated as CASRGDTGYEQYF.

This clonotype was seen many times. The chain is built from TRBV4-2 and TRBJ1-5; D gene uncertain. Germline lookup yields CDR1 LGHNA and CDR2 YNFKEQ. Trimming took off 0 bases at V and 0 bases at J, with 12 bases between the two ends. This CDR3 comprises 17 residues. The CDR3 DNA reads as TGTGCCAGCAGCCAAGATGATTCCCACTATAGCAATCAGCCCCAGCATTTT. Protein sequence: CASSQDDSHYSNQPQHF.

In its sample, this clonotype was seen a few times. The gene calls are TRBV5-6 and TRBJ2-3, with D perhaps TRBD2 (6 bases). V shed 1 base and J shed 2 bases, with 11 bases lying between them. Germline V lookup: CDR1 SGHDT, CDR2 YYEEEE. This CDR3 comprises 15 residues. CDR3 residues: CASSLWRGVTDTQYF. CDR3 DNA: TGTGCCAGCAGCTTGTGGCGGGGCGTCACAGATACGCAGTATTTT.

To note about this clonotype: Given a much more abundant clone one base away, this may be a read error. J is TRBJ1-2 and V is TRBV20-1; the match to TRBD1 covers 7 bases. Unmatched junction bases numbered 9, after V lost 5 bases and J lost 3 bases. This CDR3 spans 14 amino acids. The germline gives CDR1 DFQATT, CDR2 SNEGSKA (reference sequence). CDR3 residues: CSAQITDRYYGYTF. CDR3 coding DNA: TGCAGTGCTCAAATAACGGACAGGTACTATGGCTACACCTTC.